Listed below are T cell receptor beta chains from one sample, sequenced in a study of beta chain features in type 1 diabetes. Some clones are missing from TCRdb's copy, which holds only in-frame ones; the method was immunoSEQ multiplex PCR. The sample lists about 340,000 clones; approximately 8.2% were seen once. Sequences were obtained from central memory CD4+ T cells from blood. These receptors originate from a woman aged 18-29 years in good health. The CDR3 runs from the conserved cysteine through the conserved F or W. D genes are given only for firm matches. Clone size is given for some rows only: seen once, a few or many times, or a class if the clone is expanded.

J gene,clone size,D gene,V gene,CDR3 DNA,CDR3 protein
TRBJ1-5,many,-,TRBV7-2,TGTGCCAGCAGCTTACGGGAGGGCAATCAGCCCCAGCATTTT,CASSLREGNQPQHF
TRBJ2-1,-,TRBD1,TRBV11-1,TGTGCCAGCAGCCCGGGACAGCCGAAGCAGTTCTTC,CASSPGQPKQFF
TRBJ2-7,-,TRBD1,TRBV6-1,TGTGCCAGCAGCGAGCCGGGACAGAAGCACGAGCAGTACTTC,CASSEPGQKHEQYF
TRBJ2-3,many,-,TRBV27,TGTGCCAGCAGTCCGATTCACACAGATACGCAGTATTTT,CASSPIHTDTQYF
TRBJ2-2,-,-,TRBV9,TGTGCCAGCAGCGCCCGGGGTAGCGGGAACACCGGGGAGCTGTTTTTT,CASSARGSGNTGELFF
TRBJ1-1,few,TRBD1,TRBV18,TGTGCCAGCTCACCTGGACAGGGAGGCTCAGGTACTGAAGCTTTCTTT,CASSPGQGGSGTEAFF
TRBJ1-2,-,-,TRBV5-4,TGTGCCAGCAGCTTTGTCGTAGGGCGCTTGGATGGCTACACCTTC,CASSFVVGRLDGYTF
TRBJ2-1,-,-,TRBV19,TGTGCCAGTAGTATAGCCCGGAGGAACAATGAGCAGTTCTTC,CASSIARRNNEQFF
TRBJ1-2,-,-,TRBV7-2,TGTGCCAGCAGCCAGCAGGAAGGTCTAAGCTACACCTTC,CASSQQEGLSYTF
TRBJ2-7,-,-,TRBV4-3,TGCGCCAGCAGCCAAGATATGGGACACTCCGGGGGCTACGAGCAGTACTTC,CASSQDMGHSGGYEQYF
TRBJ2-1,few,TRBD1,TRBV19,TGTGCCAGTACACAAACCTCCGGCCAGGGGGCAAGGGAGCAGTTCTTC,CASTQTSGQGAREQFF
TRBJ2-2,few,-,TRBV6-1,TGTGCCAGCAGGGGTCTAACAGGGATCGGGGAGCTGTTTTTT,CASRGLTGIGELFF
TRBJ2-6,few,-,TRBV18,TGTGCCAGCTCACAGGGGGCTGGGGCCAACGTCCTGACTTTC,CASSQGAGANVLTF
TRBJ1-1,-,-,TRBV20-1,TGCAGTGCTAGCAGGACAGTCGGAGCTTTCTTT,CSASRTVGAFF
TRBJ2-1,-,TRBD2,TRBV27,TGTGCCAGCAAGCTAGCGGGGTACAATGAGCAGTTCTTC,CASKLAGYNEQFF
TRBJ2-1,many,TRBD2,TRBV19,TGTGCCAGTAGTATCTCACGACTAGCTCACAATGAGCAGTTCTTC,CASSISRLAHNEQFF
TRBJ2-1,few,-,TRBV21-1,TGTGCCAGCAGCGGTGGGGACCTGCGCAATGAGCAGTTCTTC,CASSGGDLRNEQFF
TRBJ1-1,few,TRBD1,TRBV11-2,TGTGCCAGCAGCATGTACCCGGGACAGGAGATACAAGCTTTCTTT,CASSMYPGQEIQAFF
TRBJ1-2,-,-,TRBV7-2,TGTGCCAGCAGCTTAGATCGGGGGGGCGGTGGCTACACCTTC,CASSLDRGGGGYTF
TRBJ1-5,few,TRBD1,TRBV27,TGTGCAACCGGGACAGGGGGCTCTCAGCCCCAGCATTTT,CATGTGGSQPQHF
TRBJ2-7,-,-,TRBV28,TGTGCCAGCAGTTTAGTTAGTAACGAGCAGTACTTC,CASSLVSNEQYF
TRBJ2-1,-,-,TRBV7-3,TGTGCCAGCAGCTTAGGGGGCGCACGCCTGCCGGAGCAGTTCTTC,CASSLGGARLPEQFF
TRBJ2-1,many,TRBD2,TRBV28,TGTGCCAGCAGTCTAGCGGGAGCCGGCAATGAGCAGTTCTTC,CASSLAGAGNEQFF
TRBJ1-5,few,-,TRBV18,TGTGCCAGCCGGGAGAGCAATCAGCCCCAGCATTTT,CASRESNQPQHF
TRBJ2-7,few,-,TRBV27,TGTGCCAGCAGTACCTTATCTGGAGGTCTCTCCTACGAGCAGTACTTC,CASSTLSGGLSYEQYF
TRBJ2-5,-,TRBD1,TRBV19,TGTGCCAGTAGTCCCCGACAGGGGGCCAAGCAAGAGACCCAGTACTTC,CASSPRQGAKQETQYF
TRBJ1-3,-,-,TRBV7-9,TGTGCCAGCGTACGGATCTCTGGAAACACCATATATTTT,CASVRISGNTIYF
TRBJ2-2,-,TRBD2,TRBV6-5,TGTGCCAGCAGTTACGGCGGGAGGGTCCCCACCGGGGAGCTGTTTTTT,CASSYGGRVPTGELFF
TRBJ2-3,-,TRBD2,TRBV29-1,TGCAGCGTTGAACGCGTGGCGGGAGTTACAGATACGCAGTATTTT,CSVERVAGVTDTQYF
TRBJ2-3,many,TRBD2,TRBV7-2,TGTGCCAGCAGCCCGCCTAGCGGGAGGTTGGATACGCAGTATTTT,CASSPPSGRLDTQYF
TRBJ2-1,few,TRBD1,TRBV7-2,TGTGCCAGCGCCATTACGTCCGGGACAGGGGTCTTCTATGAGCAGTTCTTC,CASAITSGTGVFYEQFF
TRBJ1-5,-,-,TRBV15,TGTGCCACCAGCAGAGATTATAGCAATCAGCCCCAGCATTTT,CATSRDYSNQPQHF
TRBJ2-7,few,TRBD2,TRBV6-6,TGTGCCAGCAGTGAGGGGCTAGCGGGAGGTTACGAGCAGTACTTC,CASSEGLAGGYEQYF
TRBJ2-5,-,-,TRBV29-1,TGCAGCGTTAAGCCTCCGGGGGAGACCCAGTACTTC,CSVKPPGETQYF
TRBJ2-2,few,-,TRBV2,TGTGCCAGCAGTGAGGGGTACACCGGGGAGCTGTTTTTT,CASSEGYTGELFF
TRBJ2-7,few,-,TRBV27,TGTGCCAGCAGTCCCAAGGGACTCTACGAGCAGTACTTC,CASSPKGLYEQYF
TRBJ1-1,-,-,TRBV18,TGTGCCAGCTCACCGAATGTTGGCAGAAGCATTGAAGCTTTCTTT,CASSPNVGRSIEAFF
TRBJ2-1,few,-,TRBV20-1,TGCAGTGCTAGCCGGAATGAGCAGTTCTTC,CSASRNEQFF
TRBJ1-4,-,-,TRBV28,TGTGCCAGCACGGGCGCGGGGGGGATAATGGATGAAAAACTGTTTTTT,CASTGAGGIMDEKLFF
TRBJ2-7,-,-,TRBV10-3,TGTGCCATCAGTGAGCCCTCAACAGGCACCTACGAGCAGTACTTC,CAISEPSTGTYEQYF